This TCR beta chain derives from a study of cytomegalovirus exposure and HLA in healthy donors. The study's findings and limits: TCR beta sequences reportedly predicted most subjects' HLA-A and HLA-B alleles accurately. Follow-up analysis seemed to connect common viral pathogens with several of the most significant clusters identified. Reportedly, diagnosis of cytomegalovirus status by the classifier showed high specificity and sensitivity. Whilst most TCR sequences proved rare, a subset of public TCRs occurred across many donors.

A note on this clone: What it binds is unknown.

Germline trimming cut 0 bases from V and 2 bases from J; bases unmatched to any gene: 4. Germline values: CDR1 SEHNR, CDR2 FQNEAQ (reference sequence). The CDR3 contains 16 residues. Both 60 Vbeta primers and 13 Jbeta primers went into the PCR. Clones were read by immunoSEQ multiplex PCR, and TCRdb kept only the in-frame ones, dropping some. Among about 210,000 clones listed, 78% were seen once. The sample taken for sequencing was PBMCs. This receptor was obtained from a woman in her twenties or thirties in good health and CMV-seropositive. The gene calls are TRBV7-9 and TRBJ2-7, with 10 bases that match TRBD2. In nucleotides, the CDR3 is TGTGCCAGCAGCTTAGCGCGAGGGACTAGCGCCTACGAGCAGTACTTC. The encoded protein is CASSLARGTSAYEQYF.